This T cell receptor (beta chain) was profiled in a study of spatial heterogeneity in lung cancer. Study in general: Raw-read counts averaged over ten per unique TCR and UMI combination.

MiXCR, applied by TCRdb to the 5' RACE reads, yields one record per CDR3 protein. This sample carries 23,000 or so distinct CDR3 sequences, 5.5% to 8% of them seen once, and the ten largest clones take 13% to 15%. The V gene's germline CDR1 is SNHLY and CDR2 FYNNEI. This CDR3 is built from 13 residues. Trimming shortened V by 6 bases and J by 0 bases, and 8 bases separated the two germline ends. This clonotype occurred many times. Its specificity is unknown. Indicated time point: sample taken at primary tumor resection. The authors sequenced whole RNA from tumor, nontumor lung or frozen PBMC without sorting. Study-wide points: Among blood samples, ubiquitous expanded tumor TCRs appeared more at resection than at follow-up.

The V call is TRBV2, the J call TRBJ1-1; D remains unclear. Sequenced material: PBMCs, taken at surgery. This sequence originates from a male donor with early-stage non-small cell lung cancer. CDR3 loop: CASSYVMNTEAFF. CDR3 DNA sequence: TGTGCCAGCAGCTATGTTATGAACACTGAAGCTTTCTTT.